These 12 T cell receptor beta chains were sequenced from one sample in a study of blood T cell repertoires in COVID-19 (dated by TCRdb to about 2020). Libraries came from the immunoSEQ multiplex PCR assay. TCRdb mirrors the immuneACCESS table, restricted to in-frame sequences. Some clones are absent from its copies; in checked studies, under half trace to an unresolved V gene, and the reason for the others is unknown. This sample holds approximately 250,000 clones; 70% to 90% were observed only once. The ten top clones hold around 1.3% of the sample. Material: PBMCs or T cells enriched from blood (not recorded which). All receptors come from a woman aged 40 to 50 with acute COVID-19.

This chain links TRBV23-1 with TRBJ2-2, with D unclear. TRBV23-1 is labeled an ORF, and its function is uncertain. This CDR3 spans 13 amino acids. The ends were cut back, 10 bases at V and 6 bases at J, with 15 bases in the middle. CDR3 bases: TGCGCCAACACGCAGGATCGTGCCGGGGAGCTGTTTTTT. Protein sequence: CANTQDRAGELFF.

For the CDR3, the DNA is TGTGCCAGCAGTGTACAAAGAAGCGGGGAGCTGTTTTTT. Its translation is CASSVQRSGELFF. The chain carries TRBV2 and TRBJ2-2, with no clear D. V dropped 4 bases and J dropped 7 bases, with 10 bases sitting between them. The germline gives CDR1 SNHLY, CDR2 FYNNEI. The CDR3 length is 13 residues.

This clone is a singleton in its sample. The chain carries TRBV15 and TRBJ2-1, with a tentative D call TRBD2 (6 bases). V dropped 0 bases and J dropped 7 bases, with 10 bases sitting between them. This CDR3 spans 14 amino acids. Germline loops: CDR1 LNHNV, CDR2 YYDKDF (reference sequence). The CDR3 loop reads CATSRDNGGNEQFF. For the CDR3, the DNA is TGTGCCACCAGCAGAGATAATGGGGGGAATGAGCAGTTCTTC.

This clone was recorded a few times. The chain uses TRBV25-1 and TRBJ1-5, with a weak D call TRBD1 (5 bases). The CDR3 runs to 14 residues. V was trimmed by 4 bases and J by 7 bases, leaving 14 bases between them. Looked up from germline, CDR1 is MGHDK and CDR2 is SYGVNS. CDR3 sequence: CASSAGVGGQPQHF. DNA of the CDR3: TGTGCCAGCAGTGCGGGGGTGGGTGGGCAGCCCCAGCATTTT.

J is TRBJ1-1 and V is TRBV19; D uncertain. Germline values: CDR1 LNHDA, CDR2 SQIVND (reference sequence). This CDR3 spans 15 amino acids. V was shortened by 5 bases and J by 0 bases, with 13 bases between the two germline ends. The CDR3 spells CASSPDNLMNTEAFF. Written as DNA, the CDR3 is TGTGCCAGTAGTCCTGACAATCTGATGAACACTGAAGCTTTCTTT.

In this sample, this clone turned up a few times. The chain couples TRBV19 to TRBJ1-6; TRBD1 is a possible D gene (6 bases). Between the trimmed V and J ends, which lost 4 bases and 6 bases, there was a span of 16 bases. The CDR3 runs to 16 residues. Germline assignment: CDR1 LNHDA and CDR2 SQIVND (reference sequence). The CDR3 DNA reads as TGTGCCAGTAGTACGCGACAGGTATCATCTAATTCACCCCTCCACTTT. Translating gives CASSTRQVSSNSPLHF.

The CDR3 protein is CASSGQGGYGYTF. CDR3 nucleotides: TGTGCCAGCAGCGGACAGGGGGGCTATGGCTACACCTTC. This chain uses TRBV6-2 or TRBV6-3 with TRBJ1-2, with 10 nucleotides matching TRBD1. The CDR3 totals 13 residues. V lost 6 bases, J lost 4 bases, and 2 bases stayed unmatched. Germline V gene lookup returns CDR1 MNHEY and CDR2 SVGEGT.

The chain uses TRBV18 and TRBJ1-2; 7 nucleotides line up with TRBD1. The V gene's germline CDR1 is KGHSH and CDR2 LQKENI. J gave up 3 bases and V 8 bases, and 6 bases lay outside the gene matches. The length of the CDR3 is 13 residues. Written as DNA, the CDR3 is TGTGCCAGCACGTCCGGGACAGACTATGGCTACACCTTC. It translates to CASTSGTDYGYTF.

The chain carries TRBV14 and TRBJ1-1; TRBD1 matches at 8 bases. Germline loops: CDR1 SGHDN, CDR2 FVKESK. This CDR3 comprises 16 residues. V shed 0 bases, J shed 1 base, and the junction held 4 bases outside the gene matches. The DNA for the CDR3 is TGTGCCAGCAGCCAAGATTCAGGACAGGGGAACACTGAAGCTTTCTTT. Its protein product is CASSQDSGQGNTEAFF.

The chain couples TRBV18 to TRBJ2-5, with D possibly TRBD2 on 6 matching bases. The CDR3 extends over 12 amino acids. V lost 8 bases and J 0 bases, leaving 7 bases between the germline ends. Germline V gene sequence: CDR1 KGHSH, CDR2 LQKENI. The chain's CDR3 is CASGDYQETQYF. The DNA of the CDR3 is TGTGCCAGCGGGGACTACCAAGAGACCCAGTACTTC.

V and J are TRBV27 and TRBJ1-1; D gene ambiguous. This CDR3 has 13 amino acids. The V end was cut by 7 bases, the J end by 1 base, with 10 bases between. Germline CDR1 is MNHEY and CDR2 is SMNVEV (reference sequence). The CDR3 loop reads CASTRNGNTEAFF. CDR3 DNA: TGTGCCAGCACCAGGAACGGGAACACTGAAGCTTTCTTT.

The rearrangement links TRBV11-3 to TRBJ1-2, with D possibly matching TRBD1 (6 bases). Germline V gene lookup returns CDR1 SGHNT and CDR2 YENEEA. V dropped 2 bases and J dropped 4 bases, with 14 bases sitting between them. CDR3 size: 15 residues. CDR3 DNA: TGTGCCAGCAGCTTAATGTCAGGGGAAGGCTATGGCTACACCTTC. Amino acid sequence: CASSLMSGEGYGYTF.